Below, 26 T cell receptor beta chains from the same sample are listed, as sequenced in a study of T cells in localized non-small cell lung cancer. Clones were sequenced by immunoSEQ multiplex PCR, and TCRdb holds only the in-frame ones, with some missing. This sample carries 130,000 or so clones, around 89% of them seen once, and the ten largest clones take around 1.7%. Sample: peripheral blood, taken before any cancer treatment. The receptors here all came from a female donor at least 60 years old with stage I lung adenocarcinoma.

This sequence joins TRBV19 and TRBJ2-7; no clear D gene. The V end lost 3 bases, the J end lost 1 base, and 10 bases lay between the germline ends. Germline CDR1 LNHDA, CDR2 SQIVND (reference sequence). This CDR3 has 14 amino acids. The CDR3 DNA reads TGTGCCAGTAGTATTGCCCCAGGATCCTACGAGCAGTACTTC. It encodes CASSIAPGSYEQYF.

The chain uses TRBV18 and TRBJ1-1; TRBD1 is a possible D gene (6 bases). The V gene's germline CDR1 is KGHSH and CDR2 LQKENI. Trimming left V 6 bases short and J 1 base short, with 12 bases between. The length of the CDR3 is 14 residues. The CDR3 nucleotides read TGTGCCAGCTCTAGCCTGGGGGCGAACACTGAAGCTTTCTTT. Protein sequence: CASSSLGANTEAFF. The variable domain in full, completed from reference TRBV18 and TRBJ1-1, reads NAGVMQNPRHLVRRRGQEARLRCSPMKGHSHVYWYRQLPEEGLKFMVYLQKENIIDESGMPKERFSAEFPKEGPSILRIQQVVRGDSAAYFCASSSLGANTEAFFGQGTRLTVV.

This clone was seen only once. V and J are TRBV9 and TRBJ2-2; possibly TRBD1 for D (6 bases). The V end was cut by 4 bases, the J end by 6 bases, with 10 bases between. This CDR3 has 13 amino acids. Per germline, CDR1 SGDLS and CDR2 YYNGEE. The CDR3: CASSPRTAGELFF. The CDR3 nucleotides are TGTGCCAGCAGCCCTCGGACAGCCGGGGAGCTGTTTTTT.

The chain is built from TRBV30 and TRBJ1-2; D gene ambiguous. With 0 bases removed from V and 8 bases from J, the gap between germline ends came to 7 bases. CDR1 GTSNPN and CDR2 SVGIG come from the germline V gene (reference sequence). CDR3 length equals 11 residues. The CDR3 sequence is CAWSVGLGYTF. The CDR3, as DNA: TGTGCCTGGAGTGTCGGGCTAGGCTACACCTTC.

V is TRBV27 and J is TRBJ1-1; tentatively, D is TRBD1 (6 bases). The germline gives CDR1 MNHEY, CDR2 SMNVEV (reference sequence). V was shortened by 3 bases and J by 2 bases, with 13 bases between the two germline ends. The CDR3 loop spans 15 amino acids. CDR3 residues: CASSLSGASNTEAFF. CDR3 DNA: TGTGCCAGCAGTTTGTCAGGGGCCAGTAACACTGAAGCTTTCTTT.

This chain links TRBV2 with TRBJ2-7, with D tentatively TRBD1 or TRBD2 (5 bases each). The CDR3 sequence is 15 residues long. V was clipped by 1 base and J by 6 bases, with 16 bases between them. Germline loops: CDR1 SNHLY, CDR2 FYNNEI. The CDR3 nucleotides are TGTGCCAGCAGTGAAGAGGGACGATATTATTCCGAGCAGTACTTC. Translating it yields CASSEEGRYYSEQYF.

The V gene is TRBV15, the J gene TRBJ2-2; D is ambiguous. There are 16 residues in the CDR3. Trimming shortened V by 0 bases and J by 0 bases, and 8 bases separated the two germline ends. Looked up from germline, CDR1 is LNHNV and CDR2 is YYDKDF (reference sequence). CDR3 residues: CATSRDQAPNTGELFF. In nucleotides, the CDR3 is TGTGCCACCAGCAGAGATCAAGCGCCGAACACCGGGGAGCTGTTTTTT.

This clone came up a few times. This rearrangement joins TRBV9 to TRBJ2-5; TRBD2 aligns across 8 bases. Looked up from germline, CDR1 is SGDLS and CDR2 is YYNGEE. V shed 4 bases and J 4 bases; nucleotides not matched to a gene: 6. The CDR3 sequence is 14 residues long. CDR3 amino acids: CASSRGLATETQYF. CDR3 DNA sequence: TGTGCCAGCAGCCGCGGACTAGCCACAGAGACCCAGTACTTC.

The chain is built from TRBV19 and TRBJ2-2; D might be TRBD1 (5 bases). There are 15 residues in the CDR3. The germline V and J ends were trimmed by 3 bases and 5 bases, with 13 bases remaining between them. In germline, CDR1 is LNHDA, CDR2 SQIVND (reference sequence). CDR3 sequence: CASSIGSRATGELFF. CDR3 in DNA: TGTGCCAGTAGTATCGGAAGCAGGGCGACCGGGGAGCTGTTTTTT.

The chain carries TRBV18 and TRBJ1-1, with 10 bases aligning to TRBD1. Trimming at V came to 6 bases and at J to 4 bases, leaving 14 bases not matched to a gene. Germline CDR1 KGHSH, CDR2 LQKENI. The CDR3 loop spans 17 amino acids. CDR3 amino acids: CASSPLTGGEITTEAFF. CDR3 DNA: TGTGCCAGCTCGCCTCTGACAGGGGGCGAAATTACCACTGAAGCTTTCTTT.

The chain is built from TRBV10-3 and TRBJ2-1; the D call may be TRBD1 or TRBD2 (5 bases each). The CDR3 covers 13 residues. The V gene lost 4 bases and the J gene lost 6 bases, with 10 bases spanning the gap. Germline V lookup: CDR1 ENHRY, CDR2 SYGVKD. CDR3 sequence: CAISGLGTNEQFF. CDR3 nucleotides: TGTGCCATCAGTGGTCTCGGGACCAATGAGCAGTTCTTC.

V and J are TRBV28 and TRBJ2-2, with D uncertain. With 4 bases removed from V and 3 bases from J, the gap between germline ends came to 6 bases. The CDR3 spans 13 residues. Germline values: CDR1 MDHEN, CDR2 SYDVKM. The CDR3 DNA reads TGTGCCAGCAGTTCCGGAGACACCGGGGAGCTGTTTTTT. Its translation is CASSSGDTGELFF.

The chain is built from TRBV5-1 and TRBJ1-4, with a possible D match to TRBD1 (6 bases). The germline CDR1 and CDR2 sequences are SGHRS and YFSETQ. Between the trimmed V and J ends, which lost 0 bases and 8 bases, there was a span of 17 bases. The CDR3 spans 16 residues. CDR3 residues: CASSLASGTSGEKLFF. The CDR3 DNA reads TGCGCCAGCAGCTTGGCGTCCGGGACATCCGGAGAAAAACTGTTTTTT.

This chain connects TRBV6-6 to TRBJ2-2; D may match TRBD1 or TRBD2 (5 bases each). The ends were cut back, 6 bases at V and 2 bases at J, with 13 bases in the middle. Germline V gives CDR1 MNHNY, CDR2 SVGAGI (reference sequence). The CDR3 runs to 15 residues. This chain's CDR3 is CASRQAGANTGELFF. CDR3 DNA: TGTGCCAGCAGACAAGCCGGGGCCAACACCGGGGAGCTGTTTTTT.

This clone appeared a single time. The chain employs TRBV21-1 and TRBJ1-1. TRBV21-1 is a documented pseudogene. The CDR3 has 16 residues. Here the CDR3 DNA reads TGTGCCAGCAGCAAAGGAATTAAAGGCACGAACACTGAAGCTTTCTTT. Translating gives CASSKGIKGTNTEAFF.

This clone was counted a single time. The rearrangement uses TRBV7-7 and TRBJ2-5; D call uncertain. V lost 3 bases, J lost 5 bases, and 10 bases lay in between. The germline V gene has CDR1 SSHAT and CDR2 FNYEAQ (reference sequence). This CDR3 has 13 amino acids. CDR3: CASSFYPGETQYF. CDR3 in DNA: TGTGCCAGCAGCTTTTATCCCGGGGAGACCCAGTACTTC.

The rearrangement uses TRBV28 and TRBJ1-2; tentative D call: TRBD1 (5 bases). Germline V lookup: CDR1 MDHEN, CDR2 SYDVKM. The CDR3 sequence is 14 residues long. V lost 4 bases and J lost 5, with 14 bases in between. CDR3 sequence (DNA): TGTGCCAGCAGTTATCCCGGGACCCAATATGGCTACACCTTC. Translation: CASSYPGTQYGYTF.

On this clone: At one end the junction does not follow the germline gene, possibly because of a read error. This sequence joins TRBV11-2 and TRBJ2-3; tentatively, D is TRBD2 (7 bases). Germline values: CDR1 SGHAT, CDR2 FQNNGV. The CDR3 has 16 residues. The CDR3 DNA reads as TGTGCCAGCAGCTCAGGGGACTACAGGTGGGCAGATGCGCAGTATTTT. This encodes CASSSGDYRWADAQYF.

J is TRBJ2-1 and V is TRBV5-4; D unresolved. This CDR3 contains 16 residues. Looked up from germline, CDR1 is SGHNT and CDR2 is YYREEE (reference sequence). V gave up 1 base and J gave up 8 bases, with 19 bases separating them. The CDR3 bases are TGTGCCAGCAGCTTGCTGGCGGTGAGAAGCTTGGATGAGCAGTTCTTC. This translates into CASSLLAVRSLDEQFF.

This clone was recorded once. V usage is TRBV5-4 and J usage is TRBJ2-7, with TRBD2 matching over 7 bases. The CDR3 totals 15 residues. Germline CDR1 and CDR2: SGHNT and YYREEE (reference sequence). V dropped 4 bases and J dropped 3; count of bases not matched to a gene: 10. The chain's CDR3 is CASSPLGGVNYEQYF. The CDR3 nucleotides are TGTGCCAGCAGCCCCCTTGGGGGGGTTAACTACGAGCAGTACTTC.

The chain carries TRBV5-1 and TRBJ2-4, with D perhaps being TRBD1 or TRBD2 (6 bases each). The germline V gene has CDR1 SGHRS and CDR2 YFSETQ. V shed 0 bases and J shed 0 bases, with 10 bases lying between them. The CDR3 is made up of 16 amino acids. The CDR3 here is CASSLEGGLAKNIQYF. For the CDR3, the DNA is TGCGCCAGCAGCTTGGAGGGGGGACTAGCCAAAAACATTCAGTACTTC.

CDR3: CASSNMTGINTEAFF. The CDR3 bases are TGCGCCAGCAGCAACATGACAGGGATCAACACTGAAGCTTTCTTT. V and J are TRBV5-1 and TRBJ1-1, with 7 bases aligning to TRBD1. The CDR3 consists of 15 residues. Germline trimming cut 4 bases from V and 2 bases from J; bases unmatched to any gene: 8. The germline V gene encodes CDR1 SGHRS and CDR2 YFSETQ.

The chain combines TRBV5-1 with TRBJ1-1, with D uncertain. The V and J ends lost 0 bases and 8 bases respectively, with 11 bases between them. The CDR3 sequence is 13 residues long. In germline, CDR1 is SGHRS, CDR2 YFSETQ. DNA of the CDR3: TGCGCCAGCAGCTTGGACGTGGCGAGAGAAGCTTTCTTT. This codes for CASSLDVAREAFF.

This sequence joins TRBV6-1 and TRBJ2-7; D not resolved. The V end was cut by 7 bases, the J end by 3 bases, with 10 bases between. CDR3 length equals 12 residues. Per germline, CDR1 MNHNS and CDR2 SASEGT. CDR3 loop: CASMSFGYEQYF. The CDR3 nucleotides are TGTGCCAGCATGTCGTTCGGCTACGAGCAGTACTTC.

V gene TRBV6-5 combines with J gene TRBJ2-7; 10 bases match TRBD1. The ends lost 6 bases at V and 4 bases at J; junction bases unmatched: 3. CDR1 and CDR2 (germline): MNHEY, SVGAGI. The CDR3 loop spans 13 amino acids. The CDR3 coding sequence is TGTGCCAGCAGGCGGGGACAGGGGTACGAGCAGTACTTC. Translated, it gives CASRRGQGYEQYF.

The chain joins TRBV29-1 to TRBJ2-1; unclear D gene. The CDR3 is 14 amino acids. The ends were cut back, 5 bases at V and 2 bases at J, with 13 bases in the middle. CDR1 SQVTM and CDR2 ANQGSEA come from the germline V gene. The CDR3 loop reads CSVSSAGTYNEQFF. CDR3 bases: TGCAGCGTTAGTTCTGCTGGGACCTACAATGAGCAGTTCTTC.